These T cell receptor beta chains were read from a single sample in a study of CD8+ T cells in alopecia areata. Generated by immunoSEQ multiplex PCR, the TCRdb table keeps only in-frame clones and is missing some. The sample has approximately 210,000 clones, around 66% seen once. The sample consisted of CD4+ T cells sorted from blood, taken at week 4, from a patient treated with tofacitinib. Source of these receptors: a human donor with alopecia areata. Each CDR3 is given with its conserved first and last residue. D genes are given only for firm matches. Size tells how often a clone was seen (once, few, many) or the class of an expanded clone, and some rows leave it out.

CDR3aa: CASPGGTSRLPYEQYF; CDR3nt: TGTGCCAGCCCTGGGGGGACTAGCCGTCTTCCCTACGAGCAGTACTTC; abundance: NA; j_gene: TRBJ2-7; d_gene: TRBD2; v_gene: TRBV27
CDR3aa: CASSPGQGKGNEQFF; CDR3nt: TGCGCCAGCAGCCCGGGACAGGGAAAGGGCAATGAGCAGTTCTTC; abundance: NA; j_gene: TRBJ2-1; d_gene: TRBD1; v_gene: TRBV5-1
CDR3aa: CASSLGATQGQETQYF; CDR3nt: TGCGCCAGCAGCTTGGGGGCCACACAGGGACAAGAGACCCAGTACTTC; abundance: NA; j_gene: TRBJ2-5; d_gene: NA; v_gene: TRBV5-1
CDR3aa: CASSLGQGIGGYTF; CDR3nt: TGTGCCAGCAGCTTGGGACAGGGCATTGGTGGCTACACCTTC; abundance: NA; j_gene: TRBJ1-2; d_gene: TRBD1; v_gene: TRBV7-2
CDR3aa: CASSFLMGDGYTF; CDR3nt: TGTGCCAGCAGCTTTCTAATGGGGGATGGCTACACCTTC; abundance: NA; j_gene: TRBJ1-2; d_gene: NA; v_gene: TRBV11-1
CDR3aa: CASRAFGGDEKLFF; CDR3nt: TGTGCCAGCAGGGCTTTCGGGGGAGATGAAAAACTGTTTTTT; abundance: NA; j_gene: TRBJ1-4; d_gene: NA; v_gene: TRBV27
CDR3aa: CASSLTGVEQFF; CDR3nt: TGTGCCAGCAGTTTAACAGGGGTTGAGCAGTTCTTC; abundance: NA; j_gene: TRBJ2-1; d_gene: TRBD1; v_gene: TRBV6-5
CDR3aa: CASSWDRTYNEQFF; CDR3nt: TGTGCCAGCAGTTGGGACAGAACCTACAATGAGCAGTTCTTC; abundance: few; j_gene: TRBJ2-1; d_gene: TRBD1; v_gene: TRBV6-1
CDR3aa: CASSFTGDGETQYF; CDR3nt: TGCGCCAGCAGCTTCACAGGGGACGGGGAGACCCAGTACTTC; abundance: NA; j_gene: TRBJ2-5; d_gene: TRBD1; v_gene: TRBV5-1
CDR3aa: CAWSPGLAGIADTQYF; CDR3nt: TGTGCCTGGAGCCCCGGACTAGCGGGGATCGCAGATACGCAGTATTTT; abundance: NA; j_gene: TRBJ2-3; d_gene: TRBD2; v_gene: TRBV30
CDR3aa: CAWRAYNEQFF; CDR3nt: TGTGCCTGGAGGGCTTACAATGAGCAGTTCTTC; abundance: NA; j_gene: TRBJ2-1; d_gene: NA; v_gene: TRBV30
CDR3aa: CASRRGGNQPQHF; CDR3nt: TGTGCCAGCAGGCGGGGAGGCAATCAGCCCCAGCATTTT; abundance: few; j_gene: TRBJ1-5; d_gene: NA; v_gene: TRBV6-5
CDR3aa: CASSYDRDWHGYTF; CDR3nt: TGTGCCAGCAGTTACGACAGGGACTGGCATGGCTACACCTTC; abundance: NA; j_gene: TRBJ1-2; d_gene: TRBD1; v_gene: TRBV6-6
CDR3aa: CASSSPGEYEQFF; CDR3nt: TGTGCCAGCAGCTCCCCGGGGGAGTATGAGCAGTTCTTC; abundance: NA; j_gene: TRBJ2-1; d_gene: NA; v_gene: TRBV7-9
CDR3aa: CASSPLSQETQYF; CDR3nt: TGCGCCAGCAGCCCGTTAAGCCAAGAGACCCAGTACTTC; abundance: once; j_gene: TRBJ2-5; d_gene: NA; v_gene: TRBV5-1
CDR3aa: CASRPTGSYGYTF; CDR3nt: TGTGCCAGCAGACCAACAGGGTCCTATGGCTACACCTTC; abundance: NA; j_gene: TRBJ1-2; d_gene: NA; v_gene: TRBV6-5
CDR3aa: CASSAGQAISSNYGYTF; CDR3nt: TGTGCCAGTAGTGCCGGACAGGCTATCTCCTCTAACTATGGCTACACCTTC; abundance: NA; j_gene: TRBJ1-2; d_gene: TRBD1; v_gene: TRBV19
CDR3aa: CASSQDLSGSSAYEQYF; CDR3nt: TGCGCCAGCAGCCAAGACCTCTCCGGGAGTAGCGCCTACGAGCAGTACTTC; abundance: NA; j_gene: TRBJ2-7; d_gene: NA; v_gene: TRBV4-1
CDR3aa: CATGGQGGYNEQFF; CDR3nt: TGTGCCACCGGGGGACAGGGCGGCTACAATGAGCAGTTCTTC; abundance: NA; j_gene: TRBJ2-1; d_gene: TRBD1; v_gene: TRBV5-4
CDR3aa: CASSLDSPPNSPLHF; CDR3nt: TGCGCCAGCAGCTTGGACAGCCCTCCGAATTCACCCCTCCACTTT; abundance: few; j_gene: TRBJ1-6; d_gene: NA; v_gene: TRBV5-1
CDR3aa: CASSPPEGYGNAEAFF; CDR3nt: TGTGCCAGCAGCCCCCCCGAGGGGTACGGGAACGCTGAAGCTTTCTTT; abundance: NA; j_gene: TRBJ1-1; d_gene: NA; v_gene: TRBV7-9
CDR3aa: CAWSVGLAGGLEQFF; CDR3nt: TGTGCCTGGAGTGTTGGGCTAGCGGGGGGGCTTGAGCAGTTCTTC; abundance: NA; j_gene: TRBJ2-1; d_gene: TRBD2; v_gene: TRBV30